The clone carrying this TCR beta chain has only one observation. Original processing notes: It was from reference gene primer amplification that nucleated cell counts were estimated. The table came from immunoSEQ multiplex PCR; TCRdb's copy has only in-frame clones and leaves some out. Clonal size and the V and J genes are those of that table, whereas D and trimming came from the DNA. Among roughly 120,000 clones, 85% to 90% were seen once, and the ten largest hold less than 2.5%. This sample is drawn from a study of blood T cell repertoires in COVID-19. Background on the study: The United States, Italy and Spain supplied acute and convalescent COVID-19 samples. From T cells, B-cell-depleted T cells, or PBMCs came the material, which was cDNA or gDNA.

The source of this sequence is a woman aged 45-59 years with acute or convalescent COVID-19. Sequencing was done on a sample of peripheral blood.

CDR3 sequence reads: CASSLSPGLAAGGEQFF. The CDR3 DNA reads TGCGCCAGCAGCTTATCGCCTGGACTAGCGGCCGGAGGTGAGCAGTTCTTC. V usage is TRBV5-1 and J usage is TRBJ2-1, with TRBD2 matching 10 bases. The CDR3 has 17 residues. Germline trimming cut 2 bases from V and 9 bases from J; bases unmatched to any gene: 14. CDR1 is SGHRS, CDR2 YFSETQ, per germline.